This TCR beta chain was recovered during a study of blood T cells in healthy people across ages. Comment on this clonotype: Antigen unknown.

The use of a sample-barcoded 5' primer and a J-beta primer mix characterized a second PCR of roughly 6 to 11 cycles. TCRdb re-analysed the 5' RACE reads in MiXCR, keeping a single row per CDR3 protein. This table holds about 640,000 distinct CDR3 sequences, about 53% found once. Whole-study findings and limits: Estimates of diversity drawn from one million T cells were considered underestimates.

Germline V CDR1 and CDR2: SGHRS, YFSETQ. The V end was cut by 4 bases, the J end by 4 bases, with 17 bases between. The CDR3 totals 15 residues. This chain uses TRBV5-1 with TRBJ1-1, with TRBD1 as a possible D gene (6 bases). The sequenced sample consisted of blood. The receptor's source is a man between 60 and 70 years old in good health. The CDR3 sequence: CASSELQGLGTEAFF. CDR3 in DNA: TGCGCCAGCAGCGAACTACAGGGATTGGGCACTGAAGCTTTCTTT.